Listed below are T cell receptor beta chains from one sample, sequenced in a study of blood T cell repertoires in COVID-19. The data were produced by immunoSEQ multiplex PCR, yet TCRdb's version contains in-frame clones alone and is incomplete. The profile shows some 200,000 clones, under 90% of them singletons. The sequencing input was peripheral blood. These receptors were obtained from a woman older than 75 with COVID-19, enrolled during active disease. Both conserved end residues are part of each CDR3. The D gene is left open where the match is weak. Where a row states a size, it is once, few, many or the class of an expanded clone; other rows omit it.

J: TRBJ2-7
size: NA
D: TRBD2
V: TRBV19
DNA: TGTGCCAGTAGTACCGGACTAGGTCCCTACGAGCAGTACTTC
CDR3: CASSTGLGPYEQYF

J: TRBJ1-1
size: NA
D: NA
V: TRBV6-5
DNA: TGTGCCAGCAACTCACAGTCCCCTGGAACTGAAGCTTTCTTT
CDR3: CASNSQSPGTEAFF

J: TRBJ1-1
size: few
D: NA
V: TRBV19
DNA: TGTGCCAGTAGTATAGGCCGAGGTAATGAAGCTTTCTTT
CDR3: CASSIGRGNEAFF

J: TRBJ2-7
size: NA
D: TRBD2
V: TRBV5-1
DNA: TGCGCCAGCAGCTTGGAATCTAGCGGGAGGACTAACTCCTACGAGCAGTACTTC
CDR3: CASSLESSGRTNSYEQYF

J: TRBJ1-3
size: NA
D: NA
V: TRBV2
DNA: TGTGCCAGCAGTCCGGGGACAACTGGAAACACCATATATTTT
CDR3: CASSPGTTGNTIYF

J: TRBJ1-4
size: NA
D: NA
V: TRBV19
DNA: TGTGCCAGTAGTACCCCGGGGGGGGCAACTAATGAAAAACTGTTTTTT
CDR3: CASSTPGGATNEKLFF

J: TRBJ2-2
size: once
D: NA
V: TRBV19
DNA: TGTGCCAGTAAGATTGGGGGGAGAGTCCCCGGGGAGCTGTTTTTT
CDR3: CASKIGGRVPGELFF

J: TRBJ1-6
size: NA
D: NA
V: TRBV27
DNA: TGTGCCAGCAGTCTCGACCCGGGTAGCGGTTCACCCCTCCACTTT
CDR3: CASSLDPGSGSPLHF

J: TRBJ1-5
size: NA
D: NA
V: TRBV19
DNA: TGTGCCAGTAGGAGGATCAATCAGCCCCAGCATTTT
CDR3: CASRRINQPQHF

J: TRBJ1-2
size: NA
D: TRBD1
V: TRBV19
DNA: TGTGCCAGTAGAGGGACAGGGGCCTATGGCTACACCTTC
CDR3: CASRGTGAYGYTF

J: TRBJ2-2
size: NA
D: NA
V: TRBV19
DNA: TGTGCCACCCGAACGGGGTCATCGAACACCGGGGAGCTGTTTTTT
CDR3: CATRTGSSNTGELFF

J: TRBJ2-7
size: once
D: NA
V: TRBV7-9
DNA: TGTGCCAGCAGCTGGCAGAGGGAGCAGTACTTC
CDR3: CASSWQREQYF

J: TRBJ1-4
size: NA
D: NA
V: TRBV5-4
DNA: TGTGCCAGCAGCTTCCAGGGGACTAATGAAAAACTGTTTTTT
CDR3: CASSFQGTNEKLFF

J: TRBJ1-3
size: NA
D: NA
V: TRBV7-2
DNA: TGTGCCAGCAGCTTAGTTCAGGGAAACACCATATATTTT
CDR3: CASSLVQGNTIYF

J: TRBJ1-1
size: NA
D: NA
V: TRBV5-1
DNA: TGCGCCAGCAGCTCCAGGGAGGGCACTGAAGCTTTCTTT
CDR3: CASSSREGTEAFF

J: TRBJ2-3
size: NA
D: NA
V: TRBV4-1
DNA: TGCGCCAGCAGCCTGAACTATCCCTCCACCGCCGATTCAGATACGCAGTATTTT
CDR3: CASSLNYPSTADSDTQYF

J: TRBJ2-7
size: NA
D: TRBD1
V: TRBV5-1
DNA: TGCGCCAGCAGCTCCTCCTCGGGACAGGGGAACGAGCAGTACTTC
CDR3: CASSSSSGQGNEQYF

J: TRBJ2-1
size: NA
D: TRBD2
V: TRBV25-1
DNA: TGTGCCAGCAGTGGCCTAGCGGGTACGAATGAGCAGTTCTTC
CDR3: CASSGLAGTNEQFF

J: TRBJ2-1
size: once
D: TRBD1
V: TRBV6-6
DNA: TGTGCCAGCAGTATACGGACAGGGGGCGCTCAGTTCTTC
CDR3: CASSIRTGGAQFF

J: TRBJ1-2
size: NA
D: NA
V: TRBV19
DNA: TGTGCCAGTAGTCCCCCGGGACTGGGGGGTGGCTACACCTTC
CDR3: CASSPPGLGGGYTF

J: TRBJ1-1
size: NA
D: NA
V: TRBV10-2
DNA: TGCGCCAGCCAAATCGCCTTTAGTGAAGCTTTCTTT
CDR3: CASQIAFSEAFF

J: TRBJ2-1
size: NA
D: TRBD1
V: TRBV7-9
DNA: TGTGCCAGCAGCTCCGGACAGGGGGAGAGCGGTGAGCAGTTCTTC
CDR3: CASSSGQGESGEQFF

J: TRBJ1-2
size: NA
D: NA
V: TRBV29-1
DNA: TGCAGCGTTGCCCAAGACAGGTCAATGGGCTACACCTTC
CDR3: CSVAQDRSMGYTF

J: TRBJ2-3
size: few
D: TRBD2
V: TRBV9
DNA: TGTGCCAGCAGCGTGACTAGCCGCTCAGATACGCAGTATTTT
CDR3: CASSVTSRSDTQYF

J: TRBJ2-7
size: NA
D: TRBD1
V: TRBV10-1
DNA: TGCGCCAGCAGCCCCGGACAGGTTCGCGAGCAGTACTTC
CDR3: CASSPGQVREQYF

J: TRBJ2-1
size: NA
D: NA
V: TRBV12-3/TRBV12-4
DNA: TGTGCCAGCAGTTTAGCTAGCGGTGATGAGCAGTTCTTC
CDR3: CASSLASGDEQFF

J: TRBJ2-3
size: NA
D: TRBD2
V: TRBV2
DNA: TGTGCCAGCAGTCCCCGGACTAGCGGGGGAGATACGCAGTATTTT
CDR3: CASSPRTSGGDTQYF

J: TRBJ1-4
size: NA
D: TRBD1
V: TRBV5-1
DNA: TGCGCCAGCAGTGAGGGGGCGCTTGAAAAACTGTTTTTT
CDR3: CASSEGALEKLFF

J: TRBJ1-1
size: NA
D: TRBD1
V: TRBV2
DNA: TGTGCCAGCACCTTAGACAGGGGGAACACTGAAGCTTTCTTT
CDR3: CASTLDRGNTEAFF

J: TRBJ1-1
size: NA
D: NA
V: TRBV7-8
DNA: TGTGCCAGCAGCTTAAGGCCCAGGGCCCCCCTCACTGAAGCTTTCTTT
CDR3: CASSLRPRAPLTEAFF

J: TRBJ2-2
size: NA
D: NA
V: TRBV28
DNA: TGTGCCAGCAGTTTGAGAAACACCGGGGAGCTGTTTTTT
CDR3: CASSLRNTGELFF

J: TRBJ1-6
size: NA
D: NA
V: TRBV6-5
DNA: TGTGCCAGCAGAATGCAGGGAAACGGGAATTCACCCCTCCACTTT
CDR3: CASRMQGNGNSPLHF

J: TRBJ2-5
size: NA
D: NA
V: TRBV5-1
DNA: TGCGCCAGCAGCCAGCTCGGGGAGACCCAGTACTTC
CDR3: CASSQLGETQYF

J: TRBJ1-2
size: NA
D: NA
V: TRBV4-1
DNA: TGCGCCAGCAGCCAAGTCGCCGGCGGGGCGTGGGATGGCTACACCTTC
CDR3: CASSQVAGGAWDGYTF

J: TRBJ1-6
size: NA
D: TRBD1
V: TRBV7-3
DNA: TGTGCCAGCAGCTTAGACGCAGGGGGTAGATCACCCCTCCACTTT
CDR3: CASSLDAGGRSPLHF

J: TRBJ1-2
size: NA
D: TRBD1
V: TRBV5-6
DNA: TGTGCCAGCAGCTTGGCCGACAGGGGCCTTTATGGCTACACCTTC
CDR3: CASSLADRGLYGYTF

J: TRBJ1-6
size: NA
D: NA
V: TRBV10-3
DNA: TGTGCCATCAGTGTCGGGCCAGGGGACAATTCACCCCTCCACTTT
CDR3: CAISVGPGDNSPLHF

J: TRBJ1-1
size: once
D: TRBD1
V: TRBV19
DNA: TGTGCCAGTAGCGACAGGGGTAACACTGAAGCTTTCTTT
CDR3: CASSDRGNTEAFF

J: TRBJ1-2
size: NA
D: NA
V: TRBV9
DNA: TGTGCCAGCAGCGCAGGGAGGGGGAACTATGGCTACACCTTC
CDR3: CASSAGRGNYGYTF

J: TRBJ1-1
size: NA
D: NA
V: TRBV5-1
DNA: TGCGCCAGCAGCACAGGGTTCGACACTGAAGCTTTCTTT
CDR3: CASSTGFDTEAFF

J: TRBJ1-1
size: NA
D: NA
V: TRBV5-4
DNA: TGTGCCAGCAGCTCCCCCCCGTACACTGAAGCTTTCTTT
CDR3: CASSSPPYTEAFF

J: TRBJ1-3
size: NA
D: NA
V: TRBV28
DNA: TGTGCCAGCAGCCTGGGTTACAGCAATGCGGGACCTGGAAACACCATATATTTT
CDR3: CASSLGYSNAGPGNTIYF

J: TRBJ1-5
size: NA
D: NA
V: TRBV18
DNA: TGTGCCAGCTCATTACCGGGGAGCAATCAGCCCCAGCATTTT
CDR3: CASSLPGSNQPQHF

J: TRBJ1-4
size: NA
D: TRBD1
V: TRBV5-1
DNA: TGCGCCAGCAGCCCTTCCCCCACAGGGGCTAATGAAAAACTGTTTTTT
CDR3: CASSPSPTGANEKLFF

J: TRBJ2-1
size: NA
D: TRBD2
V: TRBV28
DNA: TGTGCCAGCAGTTATGGGGTAGCGGGAGTAGGAAATGAGCAGTTCTTC
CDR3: CASSYGVAGVGNEQFF

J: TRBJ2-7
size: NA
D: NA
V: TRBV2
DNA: TGTGCCAGCAGTCTCTCCGCTCAGGGGAGCGAGCAGTACTTC
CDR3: CASSLSAQGSEQYF

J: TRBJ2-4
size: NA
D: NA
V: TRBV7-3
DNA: TGTGCCAGCAGCTCCGGACAGCCTTCTTCCATTCAGTACTTC
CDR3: CASSSGQPSSIQYF

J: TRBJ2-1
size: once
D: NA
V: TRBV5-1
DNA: TGCGCCAGCAGTGGCGGTGGCGGCGTTTACAATGAGCAGTTCTTC
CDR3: CASSGGGGVYNEQFF